This T cell receptor beta chain stems from a study of cytomegalovirus exposure and HLA in healthy donors. Amplification used 60 Vbeta primers and 13 Jbeta primers. The data were produced by immunoSEQ multiplex PCR, yet TCRdb's version contains in-frame clones alone and is incomplete. Of 100,000 to 150,000 clones listed, 78% were seen once; the top ten hold 1.4% to 1.5%. The sequencing input was PBMCs. This sequence was found in a female donor in good health and CMV-seronegative.

CDR3 protein: CASSLERTSGSRNEQFF. The CDR3 DNA follows: TGTGCCAGCAGCTTGGAGAGGACTAGCGGGAGTCGTAATGAGCAGTTCTTC. The chain joins TRBV5-6 to TRBJ2-1; 13 bases are a match to TRBD2. V was clipped by 0 bases and J by 7 bases; unmatched bases: 7. Germline V gives CDR1 SGHDT, CDR2 YYEEEE. The CDR3 contains 17 residues.